This T cell receptor beta chain was recorded in a study of regulatory T cells in long-lasting Graves disease. Sequencing libraries for TCR beta were prepared with iRepertoire HTBI primers and Arm-PCR of CDR3 regions. Each CDR3 protein is one row after TCRdb ran MiXCR on the multiplex PCR reads. In the table there are about 380,000 distinct CDR3 sequences, around a sixth of which are singletons. This clonotype has just a few counts. Its antigen is unidentified. Study-wide points: TRBV28 was favored in persistent disease, as were TRBJ1-2 and TRBJ2-5. Results may be inaccurate due to the small sample size.

This CDR3 spans 14 amino acids. CDR1 and CDR2 from the germline V gene are MDHEN and SYDVKM. The junction had 8 bases not matched to a gene; V was cut back by 6 bases and J by 6 bases. Sample time point: newly diagnosed GD, antithyroid drugs for less than 3 months. PBMC-extracted RNA yielded the TCR library. American Thyroid Association guidelines served as the basis for diagnosing Graves' disease. The sequencing here drew on peripheral blood mononuclear cells (PBMCs), taken at new diagnosis, from a patient treated with antithyroid drugs. This receptor was obtained from a female donor with Graves disease. The genes are TRBV28 and TRBJ1-5, with 7 positions matching TRBD1. The CDR3, as DNA: TGTGCCAGCAGCGTCGACAGGGCTTCTCAGCCCCAGCATTTT. As protein: CASSVDRASQPQHF.